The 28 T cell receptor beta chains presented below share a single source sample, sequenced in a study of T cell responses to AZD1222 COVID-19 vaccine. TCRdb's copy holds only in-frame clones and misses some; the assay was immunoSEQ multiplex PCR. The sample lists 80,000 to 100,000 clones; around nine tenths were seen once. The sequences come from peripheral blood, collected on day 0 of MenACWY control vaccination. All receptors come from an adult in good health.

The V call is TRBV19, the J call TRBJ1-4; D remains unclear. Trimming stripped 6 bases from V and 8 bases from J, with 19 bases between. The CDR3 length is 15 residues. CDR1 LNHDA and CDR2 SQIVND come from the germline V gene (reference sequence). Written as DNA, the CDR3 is TGTGCCAGTAGGAAGGAGGGCCCGGTGCGGGAAAAACTGTTTTTT. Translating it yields CASRKEGPVREKLFF. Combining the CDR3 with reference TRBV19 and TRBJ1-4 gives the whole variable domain DGGITQSPKYLFRKEGQNVTLSCEQNLNHDAMYWYRQDPGQGLRLIYYSQIVNDFQKGDIAEGYSVSREKKESFPLTVTSAQKNPTAFYLCASRKEGPVREKLFFGSGTQLSVL.

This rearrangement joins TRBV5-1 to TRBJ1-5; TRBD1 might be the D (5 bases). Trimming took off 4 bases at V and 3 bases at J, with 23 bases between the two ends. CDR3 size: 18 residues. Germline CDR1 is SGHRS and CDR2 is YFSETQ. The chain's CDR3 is CASSPGDIRQTSNQPQHF. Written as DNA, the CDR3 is TGCGCCAGCAGCCCAGGAGACATCCGACAGACGTCCAATCAGCCCCAGCATTTT. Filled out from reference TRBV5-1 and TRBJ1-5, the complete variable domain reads KAGVTQTPRYLIKTRGQQVTLSCSPISGHRSVSWYQQTPGQGLQFLFEYFSETQRNKGNFPGRFSGRQFSNSRSEMNVSTLELGDSALYLCASSPGDIRQTSNQPQHFGDGTRLSIL.

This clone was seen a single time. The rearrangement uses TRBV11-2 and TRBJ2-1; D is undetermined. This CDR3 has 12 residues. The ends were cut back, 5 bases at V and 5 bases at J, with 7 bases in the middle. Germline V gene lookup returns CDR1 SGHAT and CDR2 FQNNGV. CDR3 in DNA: TGTGCCAGCAGCCATCCCGACAATGAGCAGTTCTTC. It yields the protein CASSHPDNEQFF.

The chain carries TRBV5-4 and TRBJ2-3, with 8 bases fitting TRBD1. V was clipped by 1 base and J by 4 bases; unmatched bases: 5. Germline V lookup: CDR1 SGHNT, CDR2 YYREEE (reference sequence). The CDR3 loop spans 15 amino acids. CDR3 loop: CASSLFDRGADTQYF. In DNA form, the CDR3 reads TGTGCCAGCAGCTTGTTCGACAGGGGTGCAGATACGCAGTATTTT. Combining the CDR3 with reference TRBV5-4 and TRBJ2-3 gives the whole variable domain ETGVTQSPTHLIKTRGQQVTLRCSSQSGHNTVSWYQQALGQGPQFIFQYYREEENGRGNFPPRFSGLQFPNYSSELNVNALELDDSALYLCASSLFDRGADTQYFGPGTRLTVL.

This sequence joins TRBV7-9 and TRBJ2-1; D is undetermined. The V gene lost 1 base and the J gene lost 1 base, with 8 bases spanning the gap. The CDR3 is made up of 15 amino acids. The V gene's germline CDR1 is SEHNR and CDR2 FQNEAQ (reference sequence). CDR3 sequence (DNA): TGTGCCAGCAGCTTAGATTCTGGATCCTACAATGAGCAGTTCTTC. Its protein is CASSLDSGSYNEQFF.

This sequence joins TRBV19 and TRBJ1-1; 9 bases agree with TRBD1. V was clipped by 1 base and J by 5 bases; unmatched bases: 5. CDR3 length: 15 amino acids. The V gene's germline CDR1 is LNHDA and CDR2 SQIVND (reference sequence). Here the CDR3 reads CASSIVLGQGTEAFF. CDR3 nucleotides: TGTGCCAGTAGTATAGTTCTGGGACAGGGAACTGAAGCTTTCTTT.

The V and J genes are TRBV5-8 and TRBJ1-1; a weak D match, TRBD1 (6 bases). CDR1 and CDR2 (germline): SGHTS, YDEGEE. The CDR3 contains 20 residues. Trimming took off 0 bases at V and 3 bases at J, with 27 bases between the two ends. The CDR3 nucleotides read TGTGCCAGCAGCTTGGTAACCAGGGGTGTACAATTGAGAGAGGACACTGAAGCTTTCTTT. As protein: CASSLVTRGVQLREDTEAFF.

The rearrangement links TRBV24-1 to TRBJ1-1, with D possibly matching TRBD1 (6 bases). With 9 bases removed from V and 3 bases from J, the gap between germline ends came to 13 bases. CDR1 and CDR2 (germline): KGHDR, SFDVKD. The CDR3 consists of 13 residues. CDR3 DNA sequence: TGTGCCACCGGAGGGGGGCAGCACACTGAAGCTTTCTTT. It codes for CATGGGQHTEAFF.

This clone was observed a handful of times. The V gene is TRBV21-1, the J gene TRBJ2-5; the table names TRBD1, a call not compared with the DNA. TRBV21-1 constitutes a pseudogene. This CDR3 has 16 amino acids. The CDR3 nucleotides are TGTGCCAGCAGCAAAGCGCCGGGACAGCATCAAGAGACCCAGTACTTC. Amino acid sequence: CASSKAPGQHQETQYF.

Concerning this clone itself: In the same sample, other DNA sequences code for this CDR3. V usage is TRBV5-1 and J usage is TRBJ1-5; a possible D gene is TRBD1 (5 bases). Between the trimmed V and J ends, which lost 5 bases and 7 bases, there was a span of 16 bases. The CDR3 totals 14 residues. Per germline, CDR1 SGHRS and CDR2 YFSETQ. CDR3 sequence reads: CASSLGGVDQPQHF. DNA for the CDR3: TGCGCCAGCAGTCTCGGAGGGGTGGACCAGCCCCAGCATTTT.

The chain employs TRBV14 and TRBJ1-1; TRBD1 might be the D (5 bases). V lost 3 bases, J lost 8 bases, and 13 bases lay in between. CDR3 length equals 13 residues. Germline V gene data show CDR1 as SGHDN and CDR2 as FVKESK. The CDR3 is CASSQDTRIEAFF. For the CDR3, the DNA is TGTGCCAGCAGCCAGGACACTCGGATCGAAGCTTTCTTT. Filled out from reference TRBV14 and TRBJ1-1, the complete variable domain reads EAGVTQFPSHSVIEKGQTVTLRCDPISGHDNLYWYRRVMGKEIKFLLHFVKESKQDESGMPNNRFLAERTGGTYSTLKVQPAELEDSGVYFCASSQDTRIEAFFGQGTRLTVV.

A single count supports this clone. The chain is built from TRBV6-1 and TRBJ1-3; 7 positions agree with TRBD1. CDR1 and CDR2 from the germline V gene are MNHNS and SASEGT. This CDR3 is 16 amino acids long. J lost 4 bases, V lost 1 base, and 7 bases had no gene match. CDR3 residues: CASSEVRGRRGNTIYF. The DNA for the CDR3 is TGTGCCAGCAGTGAAGTGAGGGGGCGCCGGGGAAACACCATATATTTT.

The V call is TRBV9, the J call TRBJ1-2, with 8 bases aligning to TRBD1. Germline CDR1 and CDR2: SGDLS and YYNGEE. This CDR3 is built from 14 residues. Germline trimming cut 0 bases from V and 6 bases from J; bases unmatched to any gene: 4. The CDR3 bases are TGTGCCAGCAGCGTAGGAAGGACAGGGCATGGCTACACCTTC. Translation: CASSVGRTGHGYTF.

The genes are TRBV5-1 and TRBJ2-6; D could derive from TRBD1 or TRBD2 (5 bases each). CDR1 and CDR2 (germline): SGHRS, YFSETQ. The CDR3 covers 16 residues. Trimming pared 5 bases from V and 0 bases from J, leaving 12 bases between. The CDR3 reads CASRGTASSGANVLTF. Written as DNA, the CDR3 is TGCGCCAGCAGAGGGACCGCGAGCTCTGGGGCCAACGTCCTGACTTTC. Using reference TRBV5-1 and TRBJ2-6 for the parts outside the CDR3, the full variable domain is KAGVTQTPRYLIKTRGQQVTLSCSPISGHRSVSWYQQTPGQGLQFLFEYFSETQRNKGNFPGRFSGRQFSNSRSEMNVSTLELGDSALYLCASRGTASSGANVLTFGAGSRLTVL.

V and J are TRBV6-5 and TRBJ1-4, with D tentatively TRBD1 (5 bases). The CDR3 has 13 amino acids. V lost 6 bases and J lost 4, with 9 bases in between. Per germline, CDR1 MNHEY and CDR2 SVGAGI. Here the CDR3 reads CASRTAHNEKLFF. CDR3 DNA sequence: TGTGCCAGCAGGACAGCCCATAATGAAAAACTGTTTTTT.

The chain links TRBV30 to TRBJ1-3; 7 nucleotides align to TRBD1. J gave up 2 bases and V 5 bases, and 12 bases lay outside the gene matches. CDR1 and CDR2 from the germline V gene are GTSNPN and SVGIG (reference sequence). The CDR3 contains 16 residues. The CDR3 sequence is CAWARSGGQPGNTIYF. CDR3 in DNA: TGTGCCTGGGCTCGTTCGGGGGGACAGCCTGGAAACACCATATATTTT.

This CDR3 is CAWTRTGDNSPLHF. CDR3 in DNA: TGTGCCTGGACTAGGACAGGGGATAATTCACCCCTCCACTTT. The chain couples TRBV30 to TRBJ1-6, with 9 bases identical to TRBD1. CDR3 length: 14 amino acids. Germline V gene sequence: CDR1 GTSNPN, CDR2 SVGIG (reference sequence). V trimming: 4 bases; J trimming: 5 bases; junction bases outside the gene matches: 3.

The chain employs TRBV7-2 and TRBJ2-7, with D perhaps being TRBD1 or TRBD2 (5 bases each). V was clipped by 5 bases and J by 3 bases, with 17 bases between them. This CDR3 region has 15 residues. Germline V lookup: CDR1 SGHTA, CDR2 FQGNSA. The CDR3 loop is CASSPDQGGGYEQYF. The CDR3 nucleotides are TGTGCCAGCAGCCCTGACCAGGGTGGGGGCTACGAGCAGTACTTC. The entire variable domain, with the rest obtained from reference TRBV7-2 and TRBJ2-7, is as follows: GAGVSQSPSNKVTEKGKDVELRCDPISGHTALYWYRQSLGQGLEFLIYFQGNSAPDKSGLPSDRFSAERTGGSVSTLTIQRTQQEDSAVYLCASSPDQGGGYEQYFGPGTRLTVT.

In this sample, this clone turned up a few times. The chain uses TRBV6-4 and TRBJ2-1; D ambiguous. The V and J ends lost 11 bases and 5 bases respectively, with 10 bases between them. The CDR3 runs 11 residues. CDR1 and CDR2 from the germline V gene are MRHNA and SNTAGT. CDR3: CAASLHNEQFF. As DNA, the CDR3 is TGTGCCGCGTCCTTACACAATGAGCAGTTCTTC.

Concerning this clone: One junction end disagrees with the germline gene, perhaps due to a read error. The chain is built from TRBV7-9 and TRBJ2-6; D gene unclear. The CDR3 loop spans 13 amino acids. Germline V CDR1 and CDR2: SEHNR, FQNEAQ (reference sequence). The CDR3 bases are TGTGCCAGCAGCGTAGCAGGGGCCAACGTCCTGACTTTC. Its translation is CASSVAGANVLTF.

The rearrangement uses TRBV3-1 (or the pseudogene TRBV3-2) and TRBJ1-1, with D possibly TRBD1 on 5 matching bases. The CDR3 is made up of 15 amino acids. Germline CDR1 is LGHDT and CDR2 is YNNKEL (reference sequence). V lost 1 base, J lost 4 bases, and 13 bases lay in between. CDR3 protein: CASSQGGQGGTEAFF. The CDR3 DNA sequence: TGTGCCAGCAGCCAAGGGGGTCAGGGAGGCACTGAAGCTTTCTTT.

CDR3 nucleotides: TGCGCCAGCAGCCAGGGACAGCAGAACACTGAAGCTTTCTTT. This encodes CASSQGQQNTEAFF. The V call is TRBV5-1, the J call TRBJ1-1; 7 bases are shared with TRBD1. Trimming at V came to 4 bases and at J to 1 base, leaving 4 bases not matched to a gene. Germline V CDR1 and CDR2: SGHRS, YFSETQ. This CDR3 has 14 residues.

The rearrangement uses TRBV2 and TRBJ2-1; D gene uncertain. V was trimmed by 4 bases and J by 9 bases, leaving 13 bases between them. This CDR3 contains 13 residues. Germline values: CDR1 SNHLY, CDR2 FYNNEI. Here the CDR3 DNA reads TGTGCCAGCAGTGTTGGCATGGAACTTGAGCAGTTCTTC. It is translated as CASSVGMELEQFF.

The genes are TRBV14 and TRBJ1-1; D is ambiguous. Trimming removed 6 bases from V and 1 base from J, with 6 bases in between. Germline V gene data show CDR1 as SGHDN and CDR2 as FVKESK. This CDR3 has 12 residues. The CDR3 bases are TGTGCCAGCAGAAGACAGAACACTGAAGCTTTCTTT. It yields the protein CASRRQNTEAFF. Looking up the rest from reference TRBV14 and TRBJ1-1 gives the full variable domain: EAGVTQFPSHSVIEKGQTVTLRCDPISGHDNLYWYRRVMGKEIKFLLHFVKESKQDESGMPNNRFLAERTGGTYSTLKVQPAELEDSGVYFCASRRQNTEAFFGQGTRLTVV.

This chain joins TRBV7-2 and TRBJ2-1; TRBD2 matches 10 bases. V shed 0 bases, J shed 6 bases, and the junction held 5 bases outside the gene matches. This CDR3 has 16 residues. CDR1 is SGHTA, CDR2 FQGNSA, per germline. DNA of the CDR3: TGTGCCAGCAGCTTAGCTAGGACTAGCGGCCCCAATGAGCAGTTCTTC. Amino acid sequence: CASSLARTSGPNEQFF.

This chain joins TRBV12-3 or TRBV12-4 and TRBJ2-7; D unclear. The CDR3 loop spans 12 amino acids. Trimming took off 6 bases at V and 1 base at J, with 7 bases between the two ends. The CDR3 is CASSRSSYEQYF. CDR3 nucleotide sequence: TGTGCCAGCAGCAGATCTTCCTACGAGCAGTACTTC.

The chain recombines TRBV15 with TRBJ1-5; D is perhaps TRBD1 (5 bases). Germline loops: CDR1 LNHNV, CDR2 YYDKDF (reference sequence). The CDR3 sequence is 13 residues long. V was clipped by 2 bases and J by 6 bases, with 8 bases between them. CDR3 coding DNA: TGTGCCACCAGCAGATCAGGGTTTCAGCCCCAGCATTTT. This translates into CATSRSGFQPQHF.

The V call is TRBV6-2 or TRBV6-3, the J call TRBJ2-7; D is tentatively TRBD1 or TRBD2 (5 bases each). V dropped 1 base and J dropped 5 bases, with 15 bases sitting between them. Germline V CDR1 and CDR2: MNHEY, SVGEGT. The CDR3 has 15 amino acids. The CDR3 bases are TGTGCCAGCAGTTACTACTGGGACGGGTTCAACGAGCAGTACTTC. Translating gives CASSYYWDGFNEQYF.